This T cell receptor beta chain comes out of a study of spatial heterogeneity in lung cancer. The V end was cut by 4 bases, the J end by 6 bases, with 16 bases between. Germline V gene data show CDR1 as SQVTM and CDR2 as ANQGSEA. The CDR3 is 14 residues long. TCRdb re-called the 5' RACE reads through MiXCR, storing one row per CDR3 protein. This sample has about 82,000 distinct CDR3 sequences; around 12% occur once, and the top ten carry roughly 4.5%. Time point reported: sample taken at primary tumor resection. Unsorted tumor, nontumor lung tissue or cryopreserved PBMC supplied the whole RNA. Sequenced material: PBMCs, taken at surgery. This clonotype was sampled from a male donor with early-stage non-small cell lung cancer. The chain uses TRBV29-1 and TRBJ1-5; TRBD1 is a possible D gene (5 bases). The CDR3 here is CSVGSDRGSQPQHF. CDR3 DNA: TGCAGCGTTGGTTCGGATAGGGGCAGTCAGCCCCAGCATTTT.